The 20 T cell receptor beta chains below all came from one sample that was sequenced in a study of T cells after posttransplantation cyclophosphamide. Profiled with immunoSEQ multiplex PCR; TCRdb holds only in-frame clones, not every one. The specimen has 40,000 to 55,000 clones, none found just once. The sequencing sample was made of PBMCs. These receptors originate from a middle-aged man in good health, CMV-negative, and a related stem cell transplant donor.

This clone has just a few counts. The chain couples TRBV18 to TRBJ2-5; a weak D match, TRBD2 (5 bases). The DNA matches TRBJ2-7 better at its end, which makes the J call doubtful. The CDR3 spans 13 residues. Germline V CDR1 and CDR2: KGHSH, LQKENI. The CDR3: CASAGPISYEQYF. The CDR3, as DNA: TGTGCCAGCGCGGGTCCCATCTCCTACGAGCAGTACTTC.

This rearrangement joins TRBV27 to TRBJ2-5; 7 bases match TRBD2. The end of the DNA fits TRBJ2-7 better, so the J call may be wrong. CDR1 and CDR2 from the germline V gene are MNHEY and SMNVEV (reference sequence). CDR3 length equals 16 residues. Here the CDR3 DNA reads TGTGCCAGCAGTTTATTGTACGGGAACGGGAGGTACGAGCAGTACTTC. This sequence encodes CASSLLYGNGRYEQYF.

This clone was seen a few times. The CDR3 sequence is CATGQGALGEQFF. The CDR3 DNA sequence: TGTGCCACCGGACAGGGGGCGCTTGGTGAGCAGTTCTTC. This chain joins TRBV7-8 and TRBJ2-1, with 11 bases that match TRBD1. The CDR3 extends over 13 amino acids. Germline CDR1 is SGHVS and CDR2 is FQNEAQ. The J segment lost 9 bases and the V segment lost 10 bases, leaving 8 bases of the junction unmatched.

The table lists this clone with many counts. The chain uses TRBV6-1 and TRBJ1-1; TRBD1 matches 7 bases. Germline V gives CDR1 MNHNS, CDR2 SASEGT. Trimming took 2 bases from V and 9 from J; bases not matched to a gene: 18. The CDR3 runs to 17 residues. For the CDR3, the DNA is TGTGCCAGCAGTGAAAGTAAAGGACAGGCAAACCGGGGGAAAGCTTTCTTT. The encoded protein is CASSESKGQANRGKAFF.

This clone has a handful of counts. V is TRBV5-1 and J is TRBJ2-5; D unclear. The J call is in doubt because the DNA end fits TRBJ2-7 better. The CDR3 has 11 residues. Germline values: CDR1 SGHRS, CDR2 YFSETQ. The chain's CDR3 is CASSGAYEQYF. The CDR3 region has the DNA TGCGCCAGCAGCGGGGCCTACGAGCAGTACTTC.

Ten or more counts support this clone. The chain carries TRBV4-1 and TRBJ2-7; TRBD1 agrees at 8 bases. After removal of 3 bases from V and 3 bases from J, the junction contained 4 bases not matched to a gene. This CDR3 is 14 amino acids long. CDR1 is MGHRA and CDR2 is YSYEKL in the germline V gene. CDR3 DNA: TGCGCCAGCAGCCAGGGACAGGCGAACTACGAGCAGTACTTC. Amino acid sequence: CASSQGQANYEQYF.

This clone showed up many times. The chain carries TRBV7-9 and TRBJ2-1; 11 bases map to TRBD2. V lost 7 bases, J lost 9 bases, and 8 bases stayed unmatched. From germline, CDR1 is SEHNR and CDR2 FQNEAQ (reference sequence). This CDR3 spans 14 amino acids. DNA of the CDR3: TGTGCCAGCAACCAACTAGCGGGAGCCGGTGAGCAGTTCTTC. It is translated as CASNQLAGAGEQFF.

At least ten counts were recorded for this clone. J is TRBJ2-4 and V is TRBV6-1; D perhaps matches TRBD2 (6 bases). V lost 5 bases, J lost 9 bases, and 20 bases lay in between. Germline CDR1 is MNHNS and CDR2 is SASEGT. CDR3 size: 15 residues. In nucleotides, the CDR3 is TGTGCCAGCAGTAGTACCTCGACTAGTGAGGGCATTCAGTACTTC. It specifies CASSSTSTSEGIQYF.

This clone was recorded many times. V and J are TRBV5-1 and TRBJ2-7, with 8 bases lining up with TRBD1. Germline loops: CDR1 SGHRS, CDR2 YFSETQ. This CDR3 has 13 amino acids. V was clipped by 6 bases and J by 5 bases; unmatched bases: 7. The CDR3 here is CASNGQGVNEQYF. The CDR3 DNA follows: TGCGCCAGCAATGGACAGGGAGTCAACGAGCAGTACTTC.

This clone has at least ten counts. The rearrangement links TRBV6-5 to TRBJ2-3; 11 nucleotides agree with TRBD1. In germline, CDR1 is MNHEY, CDR2 SVGAGI. The CDR3 consists of 16 residues. V shed 4 bases, J shed 4 bases, and the junction held 7 bases outside the gene matches. The DNA for the CDR3 is TGTGCCAGCAGTTCCAGGACAGGGGGCTCCCCAGATACGCAGTATTTT. It yields the protein CASSSRTGGSPDTQYF.

The table lists this clone with many counts. V gene TRBV5-4 combines with J gene TRBJ1-1; the D is unclear. This CDR3 spans 14 amino acids. V was clipped by 4 bases and J by 2 bases, with 12 bases between them. Per the germline V gene, CDR1 is SGHNT and CDR2 is YYREEE (reference sequence). CDR3 coding DNA: TGTGCCAGCAGCGCGGCACTACTAAACACTGAAGCTTTCTTT. Residues: CASSAALLNTEAFF.

This clone has ten or more counts. The chain recombines TRBV5-4 with TRBJ1-1; a weak D match, TRBD1 (5 bases). Germline V lookup: CDR1 SGHNT, CDR2 YYREEE (reference sequence). CDR3 length: 14 residues. The V gene lost 5 bases and the J gene lost 5 bases, with 16 bases spanning the gap. This CDR3 is CASRQFGGGTEAFF. Here the CDR3 DNA reads TGTGCCAGCAGGCAGTTCGGGGGTGGGACTGAAGCTTTCTTT.

This clone was picked up many times. J is TRBJ1-3 and V is TRBV5-4, with 12 bases fitting TRBD1. This CDR3 is 16 amino acids long. Trimming removed 4 bases from V and 7 bases from J; junction bases left unmatched: 9. Germline V gene sequence: CDR1 SGHNT, CDR2 YYREEE (reference sequence). As DNA, the CDR3 is TGTGCCAGCAGCCCCGGGACAGGGGGCTTGTCGAACACCATATATTTT. This sequence encodes CASSPGTGGLSNTIYF.

This clone came up many times. V and J are TRBV28 and TRBJ2-1; D may be TRBD2 (6 bases). CDR1 is MDHEN, CDR2 SYDVKM, per germline. The CDR3 sequence is 15 residues long. Between the trimmed V and J ends, which lost 1 base and 7 bases, there was a span of 14 bases. The DNA of the CDR3 is TGTGCCAGCAGTTTATTCTCGGGAGAAGTGAATGAGCAGTTCTTC. It is translated as CASSLFSGEVNEQFF.

This clone was seen repeatedly, ten times or more. The chain carries TRBV27 and TRBJ2-7; 8 nucleotides agree with TRBD1. Germline CDR1 and CDR2: MNHEY and SMNVEV (reference sequence). The trim removed 10 bases at V and 2 bases at J, leaving 7 bases unmatched. The CDR3 has 13 amino acids. The CDR3 DNA is TGTGCCACCACCAGGACAGGGACCTACGAGCAGTACTTC. It specifies CATTRTGTYEQYF.

This clone was detected many times. The V call is TRBV7-9, the J call TRBJ2-5; weak D call: TRBD1 (7 bases). V lost 6 bases, J lost 5 bases, and 25 bases lay in between. Per the germline V gene, CDR1 is SEHNR and CDR2 is FQNEAQ (reference sequence). The CDR3 is 17 amino acids. CDR3: CASRSPTGRLRAETQYF. CDR3 coding DNA: TGTGCCAGCAGATCCCCGACAGGGAGGTTGAGGGCGGAGACCCAGTACTTC.

Many counts were recorded for this clone. V is TRBV6-5 and J is TRBJ1-1; D might be TRBD1 (5 bases). The V gene lost 6 bases and the J gene lost 5 bases, with 13 bases spanning the gap. The CDR3 runs 13 residues. Germline values: CDR1 MNHEY, CDR2 SVGAGI. CDR3 bases: TGTGCCAGCAGCCGGGGGGGTGGGACTGAAGCTTTCTTT. This sequence encodes CASSRGGGTEAFF.

This clone has ten or more counts. The rearrangement uses TRBV5-6 and TRBJ2-7; 9 bases fit TRBD2. This CDR3 is 14 amino acids long. V trimming: 0 bases; J trimming: 4 bases; junction bases outside the gene matches: 2. Germline lookup yields CDR1 SGHDT and CDR2 YYEEEE. This CDR3 reads CASSLDGLAYEQYF. The DNA of the CDR3 is TGTGCCAGCAGCTTGGACGGACTAGCGTACGAGCAGTACTTC.

Many counts were recorded for this clone. The gene calls are TRBV5-5 and TRBJ1-4; 7 bases are a match to TRBD1. The CDR3 runs to 14 residues. The V gene's germline CDR1 is SGHKS and CDR2 YYEKEE (reference sequence). V lost 4 bases, J lost 3 bases, and 3 bases stayed unmatched. The CDR3 sequence is CASSAGTANEKLFF. CDR3 DNA sequence: TGTGCCAGCAGCGCCGGGACAGCTAATGAAAAACTGTTTTTT.

V usage is TRBV27 and J usage is TRBJ2-5, with TRBD2 matching over 11 bases. CDR1 MNHEY and CDR2 SMNVEV come from the germline V gene (reference sequence). The CDR3 runs 16 residues. Germline trimming cut 5 bases from V and 5 bases from J; bases unmatched to any gene: 10. The CDR3 reads CASSPLASGRPETQYF. CDR3 DNA: TGTGCCAGCAGTCCTCTGGCTAGCGGGAGGCCGGAGACCCAGTACTTC.